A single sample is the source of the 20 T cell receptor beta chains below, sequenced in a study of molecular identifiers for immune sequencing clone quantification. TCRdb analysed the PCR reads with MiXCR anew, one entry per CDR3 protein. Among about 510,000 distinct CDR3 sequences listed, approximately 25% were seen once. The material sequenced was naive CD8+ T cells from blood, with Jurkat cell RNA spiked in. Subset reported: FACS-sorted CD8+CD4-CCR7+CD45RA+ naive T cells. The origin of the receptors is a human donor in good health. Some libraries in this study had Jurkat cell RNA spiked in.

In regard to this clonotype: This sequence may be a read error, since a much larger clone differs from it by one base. The CDR3 is CASSKRASTDTQYF. CDR3 sequence (DNA): TGTGCCAGCAGCAAGAGGGCTTCGACAGATACGCAGTATTTT. The genes are TRBV5-5 and TRBJ2-3; tentatively, D is TRBD2 (5 bases). The CDR3 consists of 14 residues. Trimming removed 4 bases at V and 3 bases at J, with 12 bases between. Per the germline V gene, CDR1 is SGHKS and CDR2 is YYEKEE (reference sequence).

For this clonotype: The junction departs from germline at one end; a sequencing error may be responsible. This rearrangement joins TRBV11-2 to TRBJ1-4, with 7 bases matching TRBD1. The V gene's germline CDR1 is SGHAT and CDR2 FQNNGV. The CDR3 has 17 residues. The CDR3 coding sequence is TGTGCCAGCAGCTTAGGCCCTCAGGAGGGGGCAAGTGAAAAACTGCTTTTT. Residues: CASSLGPQEGASEKLLF.

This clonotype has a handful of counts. DNA for the CDR3: TGTGCCAGCAGCTTAAATCGGGAGCAGTACTTC. Protein sequence: CASSLNREQYF. The rearrangement uses TRBV7-9 and TRBJ2-7; D remains unclear. This CDR3 is 11 amino acids long. The V gene lost 2 bases and the J gene lost 7 bases, with 6 bases spanning the gap. Germline values: CDR1 SEHNR, CDR2 FQNEAQ (reference sequence).

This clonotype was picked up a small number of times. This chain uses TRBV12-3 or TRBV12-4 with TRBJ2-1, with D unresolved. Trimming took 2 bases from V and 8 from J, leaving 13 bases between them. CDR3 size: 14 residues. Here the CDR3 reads CASSLLKGLDEQFF. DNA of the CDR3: TGTGCCAGCAGTTTATTAAAGGGTCTGGATGAGCAGTTCTTC.

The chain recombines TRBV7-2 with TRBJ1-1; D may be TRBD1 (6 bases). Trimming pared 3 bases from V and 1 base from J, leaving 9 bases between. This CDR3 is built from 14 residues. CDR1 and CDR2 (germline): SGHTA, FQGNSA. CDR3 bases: TGTGCCAGCAGCTTCATGACAGGGAACACTGAAGCTTTCTTT. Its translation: CASSFMTGNTEAFF.

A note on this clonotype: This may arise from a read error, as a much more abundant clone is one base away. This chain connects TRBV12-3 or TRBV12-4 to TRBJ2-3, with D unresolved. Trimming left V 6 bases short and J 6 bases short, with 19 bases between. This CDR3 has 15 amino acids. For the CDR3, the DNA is TGTGCCAGCAGCACCGACCACGAGGAAGCGGATACGCAGTATTTT. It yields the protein CASSTDHEEADTQYF.

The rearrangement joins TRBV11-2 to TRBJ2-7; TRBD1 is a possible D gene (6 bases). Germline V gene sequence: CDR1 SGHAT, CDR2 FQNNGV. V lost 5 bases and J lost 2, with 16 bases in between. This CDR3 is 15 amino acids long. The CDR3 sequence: CASSPYAGATYEQYF. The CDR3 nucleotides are TGTGCCAGCAGCCCCTATGCAGGGGCCACCTACGAGCAGTACTTC.

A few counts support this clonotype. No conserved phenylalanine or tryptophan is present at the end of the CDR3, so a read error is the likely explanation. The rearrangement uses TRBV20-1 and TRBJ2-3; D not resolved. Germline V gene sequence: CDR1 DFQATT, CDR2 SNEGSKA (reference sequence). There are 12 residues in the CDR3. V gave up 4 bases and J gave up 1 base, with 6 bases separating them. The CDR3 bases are TGCAGTGCTACTGATGGCACAGATACGCAGTATTCT. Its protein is CSATDGTDTQYS.

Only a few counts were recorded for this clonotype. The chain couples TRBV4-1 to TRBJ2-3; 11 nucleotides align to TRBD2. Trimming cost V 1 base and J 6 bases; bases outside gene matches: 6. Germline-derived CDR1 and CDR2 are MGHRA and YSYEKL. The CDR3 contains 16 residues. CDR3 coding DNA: TGCGCCAGCAGCCAAGTAATAGCGGGGGGGATGGATACGCAGTATTTT. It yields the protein CASSQVIAGGMDTQYF.

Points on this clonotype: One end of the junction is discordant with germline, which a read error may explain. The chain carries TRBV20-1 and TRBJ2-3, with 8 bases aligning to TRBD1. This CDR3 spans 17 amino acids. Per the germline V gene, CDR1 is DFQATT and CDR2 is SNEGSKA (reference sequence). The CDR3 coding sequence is TGCAGTGCTAGAGAGACCGGGACAGGTCAAGCGGTAGATGCGCAGTATTTT. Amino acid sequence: CSARETGTGQAVDAQYF.

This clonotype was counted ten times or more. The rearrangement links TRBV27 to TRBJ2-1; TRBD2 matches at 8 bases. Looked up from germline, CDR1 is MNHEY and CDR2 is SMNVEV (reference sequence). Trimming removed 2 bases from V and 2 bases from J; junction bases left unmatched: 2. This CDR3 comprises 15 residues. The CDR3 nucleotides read TGTGCCAGCAGTTTAAGAGCGGGAGCCTACAATGAGCAGTTCTTC. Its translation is CASSLRAGAYNEQFF.

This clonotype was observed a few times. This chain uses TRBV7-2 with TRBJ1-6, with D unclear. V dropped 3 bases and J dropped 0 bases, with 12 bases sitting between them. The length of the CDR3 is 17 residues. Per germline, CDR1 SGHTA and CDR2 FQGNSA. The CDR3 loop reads CASSLGILSSYNSPLHF. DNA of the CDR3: TGTGCCAGCAGCTTGGGCATCCTGAGCTCCTATAATTCACCCCTCCACTTT.

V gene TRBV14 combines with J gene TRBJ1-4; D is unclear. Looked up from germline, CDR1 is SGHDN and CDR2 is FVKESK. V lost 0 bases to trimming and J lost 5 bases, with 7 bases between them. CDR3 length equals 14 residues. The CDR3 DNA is TGTGCCAGCAGCCAAGAAATCCGGAATGAAAAACTGTTTTTT. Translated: CASSQEIRNEKLFF.

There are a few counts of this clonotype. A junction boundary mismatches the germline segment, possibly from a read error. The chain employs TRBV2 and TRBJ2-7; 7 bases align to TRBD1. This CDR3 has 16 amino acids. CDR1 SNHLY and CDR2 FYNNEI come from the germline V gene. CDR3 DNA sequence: TGTGCCAGCACCGAAGGTAGCACAGGGGTCTCCCACGAGCAGTACTTC. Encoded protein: CASTEGSTGVSHEQYF.

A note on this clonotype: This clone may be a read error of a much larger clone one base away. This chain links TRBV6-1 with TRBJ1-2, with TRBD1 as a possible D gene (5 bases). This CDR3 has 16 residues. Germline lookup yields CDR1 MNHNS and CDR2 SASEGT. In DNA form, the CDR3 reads TGTGCCAGCACTGAAGGACACCCCTTGTTCGTCTATGGCTACACCTTC. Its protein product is CASTEGHPLFVYGYTF.

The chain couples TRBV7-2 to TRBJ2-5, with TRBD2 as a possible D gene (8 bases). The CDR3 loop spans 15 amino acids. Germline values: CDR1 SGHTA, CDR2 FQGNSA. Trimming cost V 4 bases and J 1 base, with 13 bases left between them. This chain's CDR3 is CTSSWTGLAQETQYF. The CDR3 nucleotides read TGTACCAGCAGCTGGACAGGACTAGCCCAAGAGACCCAGTACTTC. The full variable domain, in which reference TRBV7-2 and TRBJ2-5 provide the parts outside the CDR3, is GAGVSQSPSNKVTEKGKDVELRCDPISGHTALYWYRQSLGQGLEFLIYFQGNSAPDKSGLPSDRFSAERTGGSVSTLTIQRTQQEDSAVYLCTSSWTGLAQETQYFGPGTRLLVL.

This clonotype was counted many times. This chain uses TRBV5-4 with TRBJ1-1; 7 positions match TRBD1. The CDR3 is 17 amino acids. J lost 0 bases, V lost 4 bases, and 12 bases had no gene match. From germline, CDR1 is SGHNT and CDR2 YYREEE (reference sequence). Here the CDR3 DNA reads TGTGCCAGCAGCCTAAACAGGGGTAGCAACATGAACACTGAAGCTTTCTTT. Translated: CASSLNRGSNMNTEAFF.

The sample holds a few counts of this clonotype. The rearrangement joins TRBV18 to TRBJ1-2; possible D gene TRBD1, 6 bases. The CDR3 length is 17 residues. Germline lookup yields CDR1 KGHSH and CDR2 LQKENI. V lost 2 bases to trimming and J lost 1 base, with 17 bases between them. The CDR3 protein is CASSPTSQGTFNYGYTF. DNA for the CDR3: TGTGCCAGCTCACCAACGAGTCAGGGGACCTTTAACTATGGCTACACCTTC.

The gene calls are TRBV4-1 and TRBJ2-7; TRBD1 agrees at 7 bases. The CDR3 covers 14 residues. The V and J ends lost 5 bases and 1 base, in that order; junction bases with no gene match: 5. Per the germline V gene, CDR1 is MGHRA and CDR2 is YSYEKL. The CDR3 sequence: CASSFRQGSYEQYF. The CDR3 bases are TGCGCCAGCAGCTTTCGACAGGGTTCCTACGAGCAGTACTTC.

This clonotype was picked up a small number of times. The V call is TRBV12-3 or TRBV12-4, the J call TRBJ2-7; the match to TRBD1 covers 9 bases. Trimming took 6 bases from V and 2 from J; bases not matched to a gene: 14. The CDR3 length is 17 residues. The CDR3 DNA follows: TGTGCCAGCAGGCAGTCCCGGGACAGGGATCGAGCCTACGAGCAGTACTTC. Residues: CASRQSRDRDRAYEQYF.